This T cell receptor beta chain is from a study of tumor-infiltrating lymphocytes in primary liver carcinoma. Notes on the study in general: Comparison of CD4+ and CD8+ repertoires was precluded by bulk unsorted samples. With p = 0.039, the top-250-clone fraction in tumors significantly exceeded that in blood.

Using a constant-region primer together with ProtoScript II reverse transcriptase, TCR beta cDNA was made from around 0.55 ug of total RNA. Slightly modified ARM-PCR, run as three nested multiplex PCR rounds, produced the TCR beta libraries. TCRdb analysed the multiplex PCR reads with MiXCR anew, one entry per CDR3 protein. The sample lists 310,000 or so distinct CDR3 sequences, less than 70% occurring once. Germline DNA was also extracted, and blood RNA derived from unsorted whole blood. In regard to this clonotype: Its antigen is still unknown.

The TCR sequence derives from a man in his forties with primary liver carcinoma and hepatitis B virus infection. Material for sequencing was peripheral blood.

This CDR3 is CATSRDKIPSTDTQYF. CDR3 sequence (DNA): TGTGCCACCAGCAGAGATAAGATACCAAGCACAGATACGCAGTATTTT. The V gene is TRBV15, the J gene TRBJ2-3; the D is unclear. Germline V CDR1 and CDR2: LNHNV, YYDKDF (reference sequence). The CDR3 is 16 amino acids. V lost 0 bases and J 0 bases, leaving 10 bases between the germline ends. The complete variable domain, with remaining parts taken from reference TRBV15 and TRBJ2-3, reads DAMVIQNPRYQVTQFGKPVTLSCSQTLNHNVMYWYQQKSSQAPKLLFHYYDKDFNNEADTPDNFQSRRPNTSFCFLDIRSPGLGDTAMYLCATSRDKIPSTDTQYFGPGTRLTVL.